The clone carrying this T cell receptor (beta chain) was detected ten times or more. The antigen is undetermined. Between the trimmed V and J ends, which lost 6 bases and 0 bases, there was a span of 13 bases. CDR3 length equals 15 residues. The germline CDR1 and CDR2 sequences are MNHNS and SASEGT. The data were taken from a study of T-cell reconstitution after alpha-beta-depleted transplantation in children. The TCRbeta library incorporated unique molecular identifiers. TCRdb independently ran MiXCR on the PCR reads; one entry per CDR3 protein. The sample records about 170,000 distinct CDR3 sequences, over 8.5% being singletons. Study-level points and caveats: T cells produced anew were the main source of T-cell counts and diversity one year after transplant. Alpha-beta T cells present about two months after transplant were reported to originate from several hundred expanded graft clones.

The receptor was derived from a boy between 2 and 10 years old with acute myeloid leukemia, due to receive a stem cell transplant. The sample consisted of PBMCs, taken before TCRalphabeta/CD19-depleted stem cell transplant. The chain carries TRBV6-1 and TRBJ2-3, with a weak D call TRBD1 (6 bases). CDR3 sequence reads: CASRRQDGSTDTQYF. The DNA of the CDR3 is TGTGCCAGCAGGAGACAGGATGGGAGCACAGATACGCAGTATTTT.